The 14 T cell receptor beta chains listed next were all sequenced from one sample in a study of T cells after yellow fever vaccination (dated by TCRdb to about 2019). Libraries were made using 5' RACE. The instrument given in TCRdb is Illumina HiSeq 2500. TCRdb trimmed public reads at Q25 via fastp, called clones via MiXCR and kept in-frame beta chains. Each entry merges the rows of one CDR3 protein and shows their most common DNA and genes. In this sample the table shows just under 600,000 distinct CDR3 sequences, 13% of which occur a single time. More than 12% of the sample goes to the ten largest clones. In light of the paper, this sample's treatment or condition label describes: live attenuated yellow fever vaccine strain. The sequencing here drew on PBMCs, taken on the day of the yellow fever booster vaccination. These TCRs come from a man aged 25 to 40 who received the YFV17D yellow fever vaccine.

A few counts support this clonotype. The CDR3 here is CASSPWSSPTDTQYF. The CDR3 region has the DNA TGTGCCAGCAGCCCCTGGTCTAGTCCCACAGATACGCAGTATTTT. V gene TRBV7-2 combines with J gene TRBJ2-3; D unresolved. Trimming shortened V by 5 bases and J by 2 bases, and 14 bases separated the two germline ends. The CDR3 has 15 amino acids. Per the germline V gene, CDR1 is SGHTA and CDR2 is FQGNSA. Together with reference TRBV7-2 and TRBJ2-3, the CDR3 gives the full variable domain: GAGVSQSPSNKVTEKGKDVELRCDPISGHTALYWYRQSLGQGLEFLIYFQGNSAPDKSGLPSDRFSAERTGGSVSTLTIQRTQQEDSAVYLCASSPWSSPTDTQYFGPGTRLTVL.

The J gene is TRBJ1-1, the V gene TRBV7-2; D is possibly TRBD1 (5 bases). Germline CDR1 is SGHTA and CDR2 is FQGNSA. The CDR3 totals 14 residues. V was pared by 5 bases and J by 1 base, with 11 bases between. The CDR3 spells CASSAARANTEAFF. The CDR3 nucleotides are TGTGCCAGCAGCGCCGCCAGGGCGAACACTGAAGCTTTCTTT.

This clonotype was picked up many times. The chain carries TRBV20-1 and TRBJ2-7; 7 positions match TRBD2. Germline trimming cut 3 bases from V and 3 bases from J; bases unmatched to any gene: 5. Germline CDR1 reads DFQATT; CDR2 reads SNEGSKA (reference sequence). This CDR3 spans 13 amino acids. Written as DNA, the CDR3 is TGCAGTGCTAGTAGGGGACTATACTACGAGCAGTACTTC. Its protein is CSASRGLYYEQYF.

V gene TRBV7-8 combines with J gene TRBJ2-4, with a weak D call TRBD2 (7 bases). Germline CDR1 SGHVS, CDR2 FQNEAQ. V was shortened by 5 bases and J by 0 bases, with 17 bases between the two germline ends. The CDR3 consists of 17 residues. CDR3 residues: CASSRAGALLAKNIQYF. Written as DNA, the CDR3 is TGTGCCAGCAGCAGGGCGGGGGCCCTTCTAGCCAAAAACATTCAGTACTTC.

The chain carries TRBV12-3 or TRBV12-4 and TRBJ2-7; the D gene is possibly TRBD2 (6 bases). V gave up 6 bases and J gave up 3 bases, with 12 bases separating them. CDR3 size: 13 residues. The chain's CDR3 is CASRRGPNYEQYF. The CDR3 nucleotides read TGTGCCAGCAGGCGGGGACCCAACTACGAGCAGTACTTC.

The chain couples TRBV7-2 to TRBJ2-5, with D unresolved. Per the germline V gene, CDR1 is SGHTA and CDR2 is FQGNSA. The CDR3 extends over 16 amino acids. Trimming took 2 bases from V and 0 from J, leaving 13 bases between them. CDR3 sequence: CASSLLGGRYQETQYF. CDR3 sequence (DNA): TGTGCCAGCAGCTTACTAGGCGGAAGGTACCAAGAGACCCAGTACTTC. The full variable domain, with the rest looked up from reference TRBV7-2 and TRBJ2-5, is GAGVSQSPSNKVTEKGKDVELRCDPISGHTALYWYRQSLGQGLEFLIYFQGNSAPDKSGLPSDRFSAERTGGSVSTLTIQRTQQEDSAVYLCASSLLGGRYQETQYFGPGTRLLVL.

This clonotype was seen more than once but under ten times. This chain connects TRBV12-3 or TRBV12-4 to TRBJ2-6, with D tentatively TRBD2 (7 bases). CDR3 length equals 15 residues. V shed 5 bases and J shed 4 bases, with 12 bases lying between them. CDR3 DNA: TGTGCCAGCAGTCCCCGGGGGGCCGGGGCCAACGTCCTGACTTTC. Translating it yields CASSPRGAGANVLTF.

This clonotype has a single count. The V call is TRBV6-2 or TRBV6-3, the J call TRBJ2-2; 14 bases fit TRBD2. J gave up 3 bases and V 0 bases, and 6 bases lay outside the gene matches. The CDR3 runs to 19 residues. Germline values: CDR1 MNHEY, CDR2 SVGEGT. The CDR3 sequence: CASSYSVTSGRVYTGELFF. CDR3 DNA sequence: TGTGCCAGCAGTTACTCGGTGACTAGCGGGAGGGTGTACACCGGGGAGCTGTTTTTT.

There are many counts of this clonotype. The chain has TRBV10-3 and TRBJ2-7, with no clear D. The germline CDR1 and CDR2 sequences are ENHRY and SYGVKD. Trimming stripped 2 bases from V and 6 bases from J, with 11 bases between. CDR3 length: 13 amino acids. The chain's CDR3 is CAISENSSPEQYF. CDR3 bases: TGTGCCATCAGTGAGAACAGCTCCCCCGAGCAGTACTTC.

The CDR3 reads CSVVPSGKLSYNEQFF. The DNA of the CDR3 is TGCAGCGTTGTTCCTAGCGGGAAACTATCCTACAATGAGCAGTTCTTC. The rearrangement uses TRBV29-1 and TRBJ2-1; 9 bases align to TRBD2. Germline-derived CDR1 and CDR2 are SQVTM and ANQGSEA. CDR3 size: 16 residues. J gave up 1 base and V 4 bases, and 8 bases lay outside the gene matches.

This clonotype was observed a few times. The CDR3 here is CASSKDRSSYNEQFF. The CDR3 nucleotides read TGCGCCAGCAGCAAGGACAGGAGCTCCTACAATGAGCAGTTCTTC. The chain employs TRBV5-1 and TRBJ2-1; TRBD1 matches at 7 bases. CDR1 and CDR2 from the germline V gene are SGHRS and YFSETQ. This CDR3 comprises 15 residues. V was clipped by 4 bases and J by 0 bases; unmatched bases: 4.

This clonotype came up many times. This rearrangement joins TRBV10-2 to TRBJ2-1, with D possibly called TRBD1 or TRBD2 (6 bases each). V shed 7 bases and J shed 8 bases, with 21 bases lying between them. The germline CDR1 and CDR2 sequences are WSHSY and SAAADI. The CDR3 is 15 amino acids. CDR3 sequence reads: CASKNRAISSDEQFF. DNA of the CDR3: TGCGCCAGCAAAAACAGGGCCATTTCTAGCGATGAGCAGTTCTTC.

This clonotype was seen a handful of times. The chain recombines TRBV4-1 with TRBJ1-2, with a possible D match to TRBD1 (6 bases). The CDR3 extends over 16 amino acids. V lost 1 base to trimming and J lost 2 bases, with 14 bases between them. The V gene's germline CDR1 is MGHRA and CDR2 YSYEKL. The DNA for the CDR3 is TGCGCCAGCAGCCAAGCCCCGGGACATCAGAACTATGGCTACACCTTC. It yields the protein CASSQAPGHQNYGYTF.

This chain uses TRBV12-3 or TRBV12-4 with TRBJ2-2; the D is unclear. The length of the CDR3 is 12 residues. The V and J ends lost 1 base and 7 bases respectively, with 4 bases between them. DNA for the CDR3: TGTGCCAGCAGTTTAGAAGACGGGGAGCTGTTTTTT. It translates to CASSLEDGELFF.